Listed below are T cell receptor beta chains from one sample, sequenced in a study of tumor-infiltrating lymphocytes in primary liver carcinoma. TCRdb reanalysed the multiplex PCR reads using MiXCR and keeps one entry per CDR3 protein. The sample yields 50,000 to 60,000 distinct CDR3 sequences, around 77% seen once. The sample was liver tumor tissue from sampling region 5. The receptors here all came from a middle-aged man with primary liver carcinoma and hepatitis B virus infection. CDR3s include the opening cysteine and the closing phenylalanine or tryptophan. D genes are given only for firm matches. Rows give clone size only sometimes, using once, few, many, or a class for an expanded clone.

J gene,clone size,V gene,D gene,CDR3 DNA,CDR3 protein
TRBJ1-1,few,TRBV20-1,-,TGCAGTGCCAGCGGGGGGAACACTGAAGACTTCTTT,CSASGGNTEDFF
TRBJ2-1,-,TRBV11-3,-,TGTTCCACCAGCTTATTTCCGGACTACAATGAGCAATTCTTC,CSTSLFPDYNEQFF
TRBJ1-1,-,TRBV6-6,TRBD1,TGTGCCAGCAGTGGGACAGGGGTAAGGACTGAAGCTCCCTTC,CASSGTGVRTEAPF
TRBJ2-7,-,TRBV11-2,TRBD1,TGTGCCGACAGGTTACGATGGACAGGGGAAAACGAGCAGTACTTC,CADRLRWTGENEQYF
TRBJ1-5,-,TRBV5-5,-,TGTCCTAGCAGCAGCGGGGGGGCAGGTCAGCCCCAGCATTTT,CPSSSGGAGQPQHF
TRBJ1-3,once,TRBV6-6,-,TGTGCTAGCGGTTACGTGGGGGACTTTCGCTCTGGAAACACCATATATTTT,CASGYVGDFRSGNTIYF
TRBJ2-3,-,TRBV6-5,-,TGTGCCAGCAGTCTCTTGACGGGAGTGTCGGATACGCAGTATTTT,CASSLLTGVSDTQYF
TRBJ1-5,few,TRBV20-1,-,TGCAGTGCGGGGGACAGCAATCAGCCCCAGCATTTT,CSAGDSNQPQHF
TRBJ2-1,medium-sized,TRBV7-8,-,TGTGCCAGCAGTGTTAGCTTTGAGCAGTTCTTC,CASSVSFEQFF
TRBJ2-7,few,TRBV7-2,-,TGTGCCAGCAGCCGACCAGGTTACGAGCAGTACTTC,CASSRPGYEQYF
TRBJ2-7,many,TRBV24-1,TRBD1,TGTGCCACCAGTCCTCGGGACAGCTCCTACGAGCAGTACTTC,CATSPRDSSYEQYF
TRBJ1-2,-,TRBV7-2,TRBD1,TGTGCCAGCAGCTTAGAAACAGGGGACCTTCATGGCTACACCTTC,CASSLETGDLHGYTF
TRBJ2-4,-,TRBV19,-,TGTGTCAGTAGTTCGGAAGAAAGAGTGGGCCAAAACATTCAGTACTTC,CVSSSEERVGQNIQYF
TRBJ2-4,-,TRBV11-2,-,TGTGGCAGCACCACTTCGGCGGTAGTCAAAAACATTCTGTACTTC,CGSTTSAVVKNILYF
TRBJ2-4,-,TRBV29-1,-,TGCAGCGGTGTTGCCCTAAGCCGGCTAGCCAAAAACATTCAATACTTC,CSGVALSRLAKNIQYF
TRBJ2-5,many,TRBV21-1,-,TGTGCCAGCAGCAAAGTCGTCCAGGCTGTGACCCAGTACTTC,CASSKVVQAVTQYF
TRBJ2-2,-,TRBV5-1,TRBD1,TGCGCCAGCATCTCGGTCCCGGGACAGACAAACACCGGGGAGCTGTTTTTT,CASISVPGQTNTGELFF
TRBJ1-1,-,TRBV4-1,-,TGCGCCAGCAGCCAAGATTACAAGATGAGCACTGAAGCTTTCTTT,CASSQDYKMSTEAFF
TRBJ2-1,-,TRBV4-1,-,TGCGCCAACAGCGCGGGACAGCAGCTCTTC,CANSAGQQLF
TRBJ1-5,once,TRBV4-1,-,TGCGCCAGCAGTCAAGGACACAATAGCAATCAGCCCCAGCATTTT,CASSQGHNSNQPQHF
TRBJ1-1,-,TRBV6-5,-,TGTACCAGCACTTGGGGGACGGGGGGGATGAACACTGAAGCTTTCTTT,CTSTWGTGGMNTEAFF
TRBJ1-4,-,TRBV13,-,TGTGTCAGCAGCCCTAACGGGGGAAAACTGTTTTTT,CVSSPNGGKLFF
TRBJ2-1,-,TRBV12-3/TRBV12-4,-,TGTGCCAGCAGTTTTGGCGGAGACAATGAACAGTTCTTC,CASSFGGDNEQFF
TRBJ2-3,once,TRBV11-1,-,TGTGCCAGCACCTCTGGGGGAAGCTCTATTGGAGCCCGCACGGATACGCAGTATTTT,CASTSGGSSIGARTDTQYF
TRBJ2-5,-,TRBV11-2,TRBD2,TGTGCCAGCAGCTTAAGACTAGCAGGTGACTCGAGCGAGATCGAGTACTTC,CASSLRLAGDSSEIEYF
TRBJ2-3,-,TRBV5-4,-,TGTGCCAGCAGCCCGAGCCCAAGCATAGATACGCAGTATTTT,CASSPSPSIDTQYF
TRBJ2-2,-,TRBV11-1,-,TGTGCCAGCAGCTGTACAGGACCTTTCTCCGGGGGCTATTTTTTT,CASSCTGPFSGGYFF
TRBJ2-3,-,TRBV7-8,-,TGTGCCAGCAGCTCCTCGTTATGGCAGTATTTT,CASSSSLWQYF
TRBJ1-2,medium-sized,TRBV6-1,-,TGTGCCAGCTACCGGGCGAAGACACAGGGAACGGATGGCTACACCTTC,CASYRAKTQGTDGYTF
TRBJ2-1,once,TRBV5-1,-,TGCACCAGCAGCTTCGTTGGGGAGCCCTACAATGAGCAGTTCTTC,CTSSFVGEPYNEQFF
TRBJ2-3,once,TRBV29-1,-,TGCAGGGTTGTTCTTACCACAGATATGCAGTATTTT,CRVVLTTDMQYF
TRBJ2-1,-,TRBV5-4,-,TGTGCCAGCAGCTGGGAGCTGGCGAGCATCTACAATGAGCAGTTCTTC,CASSWELASIYNEQFF